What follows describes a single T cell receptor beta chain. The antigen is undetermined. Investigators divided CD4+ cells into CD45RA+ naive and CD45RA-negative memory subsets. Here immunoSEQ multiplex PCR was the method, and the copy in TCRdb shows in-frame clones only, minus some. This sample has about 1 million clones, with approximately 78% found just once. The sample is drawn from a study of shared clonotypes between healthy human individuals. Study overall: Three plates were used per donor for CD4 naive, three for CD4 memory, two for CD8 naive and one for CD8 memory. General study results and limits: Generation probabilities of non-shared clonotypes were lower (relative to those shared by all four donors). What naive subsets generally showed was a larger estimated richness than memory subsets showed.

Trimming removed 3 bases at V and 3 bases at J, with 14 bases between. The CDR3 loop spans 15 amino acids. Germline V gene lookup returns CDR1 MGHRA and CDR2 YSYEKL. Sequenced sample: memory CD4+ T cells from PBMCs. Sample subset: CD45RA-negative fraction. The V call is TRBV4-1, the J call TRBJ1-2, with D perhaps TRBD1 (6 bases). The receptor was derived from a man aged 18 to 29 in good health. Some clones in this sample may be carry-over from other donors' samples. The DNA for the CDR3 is TGCGCCAGCAGCCAGCAGGGGTGGTTGGACTATGGCTACACCTTC. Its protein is CASSQQGWLDYGYTF.